The 32 T cell receptor beta chains presented below share a single source sample, sequenced in a study of T cells in Graves' hyperthyroidism and ophthalmopathy. Amplified regions were TCR beta CDR3 sequences from RNA transcripts. In the first-round RT-PCR of the TCR CDR3, the HTBI primer set was used. TCRdb processed the multiplex PCR reads anew with MiXCR; each CDR3 protein has one entry. There are around 300,000 distinct CDR3 sequences in the sample; roughly 22% occur only once, and around 60% lies in the top ten. The sequencing sample was made of blood. The receptors here all came from a man between 25 and 39 years old with Graves' ophthalmopathy.

V is TRBV3-1 and J is TRBJ1-1; a possible D gene is TRBD1 (5 bases). This CDR3 contains 15 residues. The V end lost 0 bases, the J end lost 7 bases, and 15 bases lay between the germline ends. CDR1 is LGHDT, CDR2 YNNKEL, per germline (reference sequence). CDR3 bases: TGTGCCAGCAGCCAAGAAGGGGAAGTCTGGGGTGAAGCTTTCTTT. Translated, it gives CASSQEGEVWGEAFF.

This clonotype was recorded at least ten times. The chain links TRBV28 to TRBJ1-2; D might be TRBD1 (5 bases). The CDR3 extends over 14 amino acids. Germline values: CDR1 MDHEN, CDR2 SYDVKM. With 3 bases removed from V and 7 bases from J, the gap between germline ends came to 15 bases. In nucleotides, the CDR3 is TGTGCCAGCAGTTTGCGGCGGGCCGGGGGTGGCTACACCTTC. Translating gives CASSLRRAGGGYTF.

This clonotype occurred many times. The V and J genes are TRBV7-3 and TRBJ2-3, with TRBD2 as a possible D gene (5 bases). Trimming removed 5 bases at V and 4 bases at J, with 16 bases between. CDR3 length: 15 amino acids. Germline CDR1 reads SGHTA; CDR2 reads FQGTGA. The CDR3 bases are TGTGCCAGCAGCACCCTCGGACTGGGGTCAGATACGCAGTATTTT. Protein product: CASSTLGLGSDTQYF.

This clonotype was observed at least ten times. This rearrangement joins TRBV6-5 to TRBJ2-7; D possibly corresponds to TRBD2 (6 bases). Trimming took off 1 base at V and 1 base at J, with 17 bases between the two ends. The CDR3 consists of 17 residues. From germline, CDR1 is MNHEY and CDR2 SVGAGI. The CDR3, as DNA: TGTGCCAGCAGTTACTATCGGGGTAGCGGCCGTTCCTACGAGCAGTACTTC. Its translation: CASSYYRGSGRSYEQYF.

This CDR3 is CASSYSLLRQYF. CDR3 DNA sequence: TGTGCCAGCAGCTACAGCCTCCTGAGGCAGTACTTC. The chain has TRBV14 and TRBJ2-7; D unresolved. Trimming removed 5 bases from V and 9 bases from J, with 14 bases in between. CDR3 length equals 12 residues. The V gene's germline CDR1 is SGHDN and CDR2 FVKESK. Full variable domain (outside the CDR3, taken from reference TRBV14 and TRBJ2-7): EAGVTQFPSHSVIEKGQTVTLRCDPISGHDNLYWYRRVMGKEIKFLLHFVKESKQDESGMPNNRFLAERTGGTYSTLKVQPAELEDSGVYFCASSYSLLRQYFGPGTRLTVT.

The chain is built from TRBV10-3 and TRBJ2-7; D is unresolved. V was shortened by 2 bases and J by 3 bases, with 8 bases between the two germline ends. This CDR3 is 13 amino acids long. Germline CDR1 ENHRY, CDR2 SYGVKD. The CDR3 DNA is TGTGCCATCAGTGAGGGGCAGCTCTACGAGCAGTACTTC. Residues: CAISEGQLYEQYF.

Relative to its sample, this clonotype is medium-sized. The rearrangement links TRBV24-1 to TRBJ2-1; D gene uncertain. Germline CDR1 is KGHDR and CDR2 is SFDVKD. This CDR3 contains 15 residues. V was pared by 2 bases and J by 9 bases, with 16 bases between. The CDR3 region is CATSDSRVPRREQFF. The DNA of the CDR3 is TGTGCCACCAGTGATTCCCGGGTCCCCCGCCGTGAGCAGTTCTTC.

This clonotype was seen ten or more times. The chain uses TRBV12-3 or TRBV12-4 and TRBJ2-1, with a possible D match to TRBD2 (5 bases). This CDR3 contains 16 residues. The V end was cut by 8 bases, the J end by 2 bases, with 19 bases between. CDR3 protein: CASRVASRGTYNEQFF. The CDR3 DNA reads as TGTGCCAGCCGAGTGGCTAGCAGAGGGACCTACAATGAGCAGTTCTTC.

This chain uses TRBV29-1 with TRBJ1-3; possibly TRBD1 for D (5 bases). The CDR3 contains 13 residues. CDR1 and CDR2 from the germline V gene are SQVTM and ANQGSEA. Trimming left V 4 bases short and J 0 bases short, with 7 bases between. The CDR3 bases are TGCAGCGTTGCTGGGGGCTCTGGAAACACCATATATTTT. Protein: CSVAGGSGNTIYF. The full variable domain, its missing parts supplied by reference TRBV29-1 and TRBJ1-3, is SAVISQKPSRDICQRGTSLTIQCQVDSQVTMMFWYRQQPGQSLTLIATANQGSEATYESGFVIDKFPISRPNLTFSTLTVSNMSPEDSSIYLCSVAGGSGNTIYFGEGSWLTVV.

The V gene is TRBV14, the J gene TRBJ1-2; 11 bases are shared with TRBD1. The germline V gene encodes CDR1 SGHDN and CDR2 FVKESK. CDR3 size: 13 residues. Trimming removed 8 bases from V and 5 bases from J; junction bases left unmatched: 4. The CDR3 here is CASQRDRGYGYTF. The CDR3 DNA follows: TGTGCCAGCCAACGGGACAGGGGGTATGGCTACACCTTC.

V is TRBV7-2 and J is TRBJ2-3, with 7 bases fitting TRBD2. Germline CDR1 and CDR2: SGHTA and FQGNSA. The CDR3 runs to 15 residues. The V gene end was trimmed by 2 bases and the J gene end by 3 bases; junction bases not matched to a gene: 5. The CDR3 sequence is CASSLFAGETDTQYF. DNA for the CDR3: TGTGCCAGCAGCTTATTCGCGGGGGAGACAGATACGCAGTATTTT.

The chain carries TRBV14 and TRBJ2-3, with TRBD2 identical over 10 bases. V was pared by 5 bases and J by 1 base, with 12 bases of the junction left unmatched. The CDR3 spans 18 residues. Germline lookup yields CDR1 SGHDN and CDR2 FVKESK. The CDR3 region is CASSVGLARRLGTDTQYF. The CDR3 region has the DNA TGTGCCAGCAGCGTGGGACTAGCGCGCAGATTAGGCACAGATACGCAGTATTTT. The full variable domain, in which reference TRBV14 and TRBJ2-3 provide the parts outside the CDR3, is EAGVTQFPSHSVIEKGQTVTLRCDPISGHDNLYWYRRVMGKEIKFLLHFVKESKQDESGMPNNRFLAERTGGTYSTLKVQPAELEDSGVYFCASSVGLARRLGTDTQYFGPGTRLTVL.

This clonotype was counted only a few times. The chain links TRBV5-6 to TRBJ2-7, with D possibly being TRBD1 (6 bases). CDR1 is SGHDT, CDR2 YYEEEE, per germline. V dropped 7 bases and J dropped 1 base, with 18 bases sitting between them. CDR3 size: 15 residues. CDR3 region: CASGASPGTSYEQYF. The CDR3 nucleotides are TGTGCCAGCGGCGCCTCCCCCGGGACATCCTACGAGCAGTACTTC.

Ten or more counts support this clonotype. The rearrangement joins TRBV27 to TRBJ2-1; D not certain. The V end was cut by 0 bases, the J end by 0 bases, with 15 bases between. This CDR3 contains 18 residues. The germline CDR1 and CDR2 sequences are MNHEY and SMNVEV (reference sequence). This CDR3 reads CASSLSFSSYSSYNEQFF. DNA for the CDR3: TGTGCCAGCAGTTTATCTTTTAGTAGCTACAGCTCCTACAATGAGCAGTTCTTC.

This clonotype has more than one count but fewer than ten. The rearrangement links TRBV5-1 to TRBJ1-2; TRBD1 matches 8 bases. J gave up 6 bases and V 5 bases, and 15 bases lay outside the gene matches. Germline V gives CDR1 SGHRS, CDR2 YFSETQ. CDR3 size: 16 residues. CDR3 coding DNA: TGCGCCAGCAGTGTAGGACAGGGAACTGGGCGCGATGGCTACACCTTC. Amino acids: CASSVGQGTGRDGYTF. The whole variable domain, remainder taken from reference TRBV5-1 and TRBJ1-2, is KAGVTQTPRYLIKTRGQQVTLSCSPISGHRSVSWYQQTPGQGLQFLFEYFSETQRNKGNFPGRFSGRQFSNSRSEMNVSTLELGDSALYLCASSVGQGTGRDGYTFGSGTRLTVV.

This clonotype was counted at least ten times. The chain couples TRBV28 to TRBJ1-5, with D unresolved. The V end lost 3 bases, the J end lost 1 base, and 7 bases lay between the germline ends. Germline lookup yields CDR1 MDHEN and CDR2 SYDVKM. This CDR3 has 14 amino acids. The CDR3 DNA reads TGTGCCAGCAGTTTCACGGAGAGCAATCAGCCCCAGCATTTT. This gives the protein CASSFTESNQPQHF.

The table lists this clonotype with a count of one. The V gene is TRBV20-1, the J gene TRBJ2-1; 7 nucleotides match TRBD2. The CDR3 contains 16 residues. V lost 5 bases and J lost 2; bases outside the gene matches: 12. Germline assignment: CDR1 DFQATT and CDR2 SNEGSKA (reference sequence). The CDR3 loop is CSAYPLGSGTYNEQFF. The DNA of the CDR3 is TGCAGTGCTTACCCATTAGGAAGCGGGACCTACAATGAGCAGTTCTTC.

This clonotype has more than one count but fewer than ten. The chain employs TRBV27 and TRBJ2-3; D is undetermined. The germline V gene encodes CDR1 MNHEY and CDR2 SMNVEV (reference sequence). The CDR3 runs to 13 residues. V lost 3 bases to trimming and J lost 2 bases, with 6 bases between them. For the CDR3, the DNA is TGTGCCAGCAGTTTTGACAACACAGATACGCAGTATTTT. It encodes CASSFDNTDTQYF.

The J gene is TRBJ2-7, the V gene TRBV6-5; 9 bases fit TRBD2. V shed 2 bases and J 4 bases; nucleotides not matched to a gene: 3. Germline assignment: CDR1 MNHEY and CDR2 SVGAGI. The CDR3 is 14 residues long. CDR3 region: CASSYGLAGYEQYF. In DNA form, the CDR3 reads TGTGCCAGCAGTTACGGGCTAGCGGGGTACGAGCAGTACTTC.

The CDR3 protein is CASSTWDRSFQPQHF. CDR3 DNA: TGTGCCAGCAGTACCTGGGACCGCTCGTTCCAGCCCCAGCATTTT. The chain carries TRBV2 and TRBJ1-5, with D possibly matching TRBD1 (5 bases). CDR1 is SNHLY, CDR2 FYNNEI, per germline. There are 15 residues in the CDR3. Trimming stripped 5 bases from V and 7 bases from J, with 18 bases between.

This clonotype has a count of ten or more. The chain recombines TRBV6-1 with TRBJ1-5; 10 bases align to TRBD1. V lost 6 bases and J lost 7; bases outside the gene matches: 9. Germline CDR1 reads MNHNS; CDR2 reads SASEGT. The CDR3 sequence is 15 residues long. The CDR3 loop reads CASRGDRGGGQPQHF. The CDR3 DNA reads as TGTGCCAGCAGGGGGGACAGGGGTGGAGGACAGCCCCAGCATTTT.

This clonotype was counted only a few times. The V and J genes are TRBV6-1 and TRBJ2-4; TRBD1 matches at 8 bases. With 6 bases clipped from V and 7 bases from J, the junction kept 5 bases outside the gene matches. Germline CDR1 is MNHNS and CDR2 is SASEGT. The CDR3 covers 13 residues. The CDR3 nucleotides are TGTGCCAGCAGCAGGGGGCTCGGGAACATTCAGTACTTC. Protein sequence: CASSRGLGNIQYF.

The chain's CDR3 is CASRRRGVTGELFF. As DNA, the CDR3 is TGTGCCAGCAGGCGGCGGGGGGTGACCGGGGAGCTGTTTTTT. The chain is built from TRBV28 and TRBJ2-2, with 8 bases identical to TRBD2. After removal of 6 bases from V and 5 bases from J, the junction contained 5 bases not matched to a gene. This CDR3 contains 14 residues. Germline V CDR1 and CDR2: MDHEN, SYDVKM. Full variable domain (remainder filled in from reference TRBV28 and TRBJ2-2): DVKVTQSSRYLVKRTGEKVFLECVQDMDHENMFWYRQDPGLGLRLIYFSYDVKMKEKGDIPEGYSVSREKKERFSLILESASTNQTSMYLCASRRRGVTGELFFGEGSRLTVL.

The chain has TRBV10-2 and TRBJ2-5; TRBD2 might be the D (6 bases). The CDR3 totals 12 residues. V gave up 10 bases and J gave up 1 base, with 10 bases separating them. Germline loops: CDR1 WSHSY, CDR2 SAAADI. This chain's CDR3 is CATALAQETQYF. CDR3 coding DNA: TGCGCCACGGCACTAGCCCAAGAGACCCAGTACTTC.

The sample holds a few counts of this clonotype. This chain joins TRBV5-1 and TRBJ2-6, with 8 positions matching TRBD1. The CDR3 is 15 residues long. Looked up from germline, CDR1 is SGHRS and CDR2 is YFSETQ. After removal of 4 bases from V and 2 bases from J, the junction contained 2 bases not matched to a gene. CDR3 DNA sequence: TGCGCCAGCAGCCTGACAGGGGCTGGGGCCAACGTCCTGACTTTC. This translates into CASSLTGAGANVLTF.

This chain links TRBV9 with TRBJ2-1, with D maybe TRBD2 (7 bases). The CDR3 totals 13 residues. Germline CDR1 and CDR2: SGDLS and YYNGEE. The ends were cut back, 3 bases at V and 9 bases at J, with 13 bases in the middle. The CDR3 protein is CASSEGLGGEQFF. The CDR3 DNA is TGTGCCAGCAGCGAAGGACTAGGGGGTGAGCAGTTCTTC.

The rearrangement uses TRBV24-1 and TRBJ2-1; 8 nucleotides match TRBD2. V shed 7 bases, J shed 7 bases, and the junction held 11 bases outside the gene matches. The CDR3 length is 15 residues. Germline CDR1 and CDR2: KGHDR and SFDVKD. The CDR3 sequence: CATSSGTSLRNEQFF. The CDR3 coding sequence is TGTGCCACCAGCTCCGGGACTAGTCTCAGAAATGAGCAGTTCTTC.

Many counts were recorded for this clonotype. V usage is TRBV27 and J usage is TRBJ1-2; D ambiguous. The V and J ends lost 0 bases and 3 bases respectively, with 11 bases between them. The CDR3 spans 15 residues. CDR1 is MNHEY, CDR2 SMNVEV, per germline (reference sequence). The CDR3 DNA reads as TGTGCCAGCAGTTTATCCGAAGGTGCCTACTATGGCTACACCTTC. Its translation: CASSLSEGAYYGYTF.

The chain employs TRBV12-3 or TRBV12-4 and TRBJ2-1, with 7 bases identical to TRBD2. The CDR3 has 16 amino acids. V gave up 3 bases and J gave up 1 base; unmatched junction bases: 6. As DNA, the CDR3 is TGTGCCAGCAGTTTTTTCGGGAGGAATTCCTACAATGAGCAGTTCTTC. Its translation: CASSFFGRNSYNEQFF.

This clonotype was observed at least ten times. V gene TRBV11-2 combines with J gene TRBJ2-1; D gene ambiguous. The germline V gene encodes CDR1 SGHAT and CDR2 FQNNGV. The CDR3 is made up of 15 amino acids. V was cut by 7 bases and J by 0 bases, with 13 bases left in between. CDR3 sequence: CASKVTANSYNEQFF. In DNA, the CDR3 is TGTGCCAGCAAGGTCACCGCTAACTCCTACAATGAGCAGTTCTTC.

This clonotype was seen repeatedly, ten times or more. The chain joins TRBV18 to TRBJ2-5, with D hard to call. Per germline, CDR1 KGHSH and CDR2 LQKENI. Between the trimmed V and J ends, which lost 4 bases and 4 bases, there was a span of 10 bases. This CDR3 has 13 amino acids. The CDR3, as DNA: TGTGCCAGCTCACGATTAGCTGTAGAGACCCAGTACTTC. This encodes CASSRLAVETQYF.

In its sample, this clonotype was seen many times. J is TRBJ1-1 and V is TRBV7-9; D unclear. V gave up 4 bases and J gave up 1 base, with 7 bases separating them. Looked up from germline, CDR1 is SEHNR and CDR2 is FQNEAQ (reference sequence). The CDR3 totals 13 residues. CDR3 nucleotide sequence: TGTGCCAGCAGCTCTTTAGCGAACACTGAAGCTTTCTTT. The encoded protein is CASSSLANTEAFF.